The clone carrying this TCR beta chain was counted many times. The antigen is undetermined. V was cut by 0 bases and J by 2 bases, with 11 bases left in between. CDR3 size: 15 residues. Germline-derived CDR1 and CDR2 are DFQATT and SNEGSKA (reference sequence). The sample originates from a study of T-cell memory formation after mild COVID-19. Study results and caveats: Second-wave clones with a day 37 peak had unconfirmed SARS-CoV-2 specificity.

TCRdb independently ran MiXCR on the 5' RACE reads; one entry per CDR3 protein. This sample has about 350,000 distinct CDR3 sequences; approximately 15% occur once, and the top ten carry approximately 20%. This TCR derives from a man between 18 and 29 years old who had mild COVID-19 (a few samples of this study predate the infection). Cell type and time point are not known. Sequencing was carried out using PBMCs or a T cell subset sorted from them (not recorded which). The chain has TRBV20-1 and TRBJ2-1; D could derive from TRBD1 or TRBD2 (5 bases each). The CDR3, as DNA: TGCAGTGCTAGAGATGGACGGGGACCCTACAATGAGCAGTTCTTC. This translates into CSARDGRGPYNEQFF.